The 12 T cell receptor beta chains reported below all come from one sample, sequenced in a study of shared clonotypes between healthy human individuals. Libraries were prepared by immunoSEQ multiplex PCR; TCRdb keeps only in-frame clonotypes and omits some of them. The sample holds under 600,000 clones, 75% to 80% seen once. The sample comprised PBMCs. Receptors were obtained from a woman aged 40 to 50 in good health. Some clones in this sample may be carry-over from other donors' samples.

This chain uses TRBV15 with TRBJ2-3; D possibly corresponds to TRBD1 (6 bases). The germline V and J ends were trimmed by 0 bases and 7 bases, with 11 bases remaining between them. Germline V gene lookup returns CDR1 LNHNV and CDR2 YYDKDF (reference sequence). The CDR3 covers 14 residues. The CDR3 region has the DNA TGTGCCACCAGCAGAGATCGTTGGGACAATACGCAGTATTTT. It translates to CATSRDRWDNTQYF.

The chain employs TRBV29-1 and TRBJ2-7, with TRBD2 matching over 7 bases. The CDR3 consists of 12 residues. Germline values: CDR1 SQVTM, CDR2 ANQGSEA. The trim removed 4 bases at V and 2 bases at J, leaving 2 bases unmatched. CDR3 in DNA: TGCAGCGTTGGGGAGGGACCCTACGAGCAGTACTTC. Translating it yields CSVGEGPYEQYF.

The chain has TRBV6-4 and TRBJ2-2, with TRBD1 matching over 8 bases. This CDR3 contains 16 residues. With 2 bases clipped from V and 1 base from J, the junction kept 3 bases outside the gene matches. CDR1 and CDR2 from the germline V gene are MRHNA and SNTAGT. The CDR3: CASSDRRGLNTGELFF. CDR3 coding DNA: TGTGCCAGCAGTGACCGCAGGGGGCTGAACACCGGGGAGCTGTTTTTT.

CDR3 nucleotides: TGCGCCAGCAGCTTGGCAGGGTGGGGGCCCTACGAGCAGTACTTC. Its translation: CASSLAGWGPYEQYF. J is TRBJ2-7 and V is TRBV5-1, with D maybe TRBD1 (6 bases). Trimming removed 0 bases at V and 2 bases at J, with 12 bases between. Germline V gives CDR1 SGHRS, CDR2 YFSETQ. The CDR3 consists of 15 residues.

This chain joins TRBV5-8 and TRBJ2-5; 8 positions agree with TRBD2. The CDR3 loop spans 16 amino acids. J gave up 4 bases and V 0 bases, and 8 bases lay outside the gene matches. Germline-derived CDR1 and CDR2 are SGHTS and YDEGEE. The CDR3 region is CASSLGSSGLRETQYF. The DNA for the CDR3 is TGTGCCAGCAGCTTGGGATCTAGCGGGCTCCGAGAGACCCAGTACTTC.

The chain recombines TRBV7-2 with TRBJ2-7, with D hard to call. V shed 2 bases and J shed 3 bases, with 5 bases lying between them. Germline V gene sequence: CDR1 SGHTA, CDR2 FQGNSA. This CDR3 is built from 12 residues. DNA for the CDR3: TGTGCCAGCAGCTTAACCGACTACGAGCAGTACTTC. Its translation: CASSLTDYEQYF. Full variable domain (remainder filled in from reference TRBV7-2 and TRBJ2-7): GAGVSQSPSNKVTEKGKDVELRCDPISGHTALYWYRQSLGQGLEFLIYFQGNSAPDKSGLPSDRFSAERTGGSVSTLTIQRTQQEDSAVYLCASSLTDYEQYFGPGTRLTVT.

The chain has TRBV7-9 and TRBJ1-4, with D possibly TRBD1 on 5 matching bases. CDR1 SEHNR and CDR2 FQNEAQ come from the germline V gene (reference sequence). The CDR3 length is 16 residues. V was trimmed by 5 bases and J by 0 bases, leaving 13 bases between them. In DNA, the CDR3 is TGTGCCAGCAGCCGGACACAGCACGCAACTAATGAAAAACTGTTTTTT. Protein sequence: CASSRTQHATNEKLFF.

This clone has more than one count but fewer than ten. In DNA form, the CDR3 reads TGTGCCAGTAGTATAGATCCTAGAGCCGGCACAGATACGCAGTATTTT. Translation gives CASSIDPRAGTDTQYF. The genes are TRBV19 and TRBJ2-3; D is uncertain. V lost 0 bases, J lost 1 base, and 11 bases lay in between. CDR3 length: 16 amino acids. CDR1 is LNHDA and CDR2 is SQIVND in the germline V gene (reference sequence).

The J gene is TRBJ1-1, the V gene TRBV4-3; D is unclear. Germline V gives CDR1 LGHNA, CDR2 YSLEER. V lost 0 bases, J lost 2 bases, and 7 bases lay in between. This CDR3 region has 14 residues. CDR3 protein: CASSQDVLNTEAFF. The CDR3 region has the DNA TGCGCCAGCAGCCAAGACGTCCTAAACACTGAAGCTTTCTTT.

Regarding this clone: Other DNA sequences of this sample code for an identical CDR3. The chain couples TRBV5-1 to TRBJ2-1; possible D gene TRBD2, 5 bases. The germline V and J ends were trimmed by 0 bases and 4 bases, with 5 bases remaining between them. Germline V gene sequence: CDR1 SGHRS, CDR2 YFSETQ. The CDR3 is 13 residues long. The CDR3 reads CASSLGLYNEQFF. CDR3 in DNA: TGCGCCAGCAGCTTGGGACTATACAATGAGCAGTTCTTC.

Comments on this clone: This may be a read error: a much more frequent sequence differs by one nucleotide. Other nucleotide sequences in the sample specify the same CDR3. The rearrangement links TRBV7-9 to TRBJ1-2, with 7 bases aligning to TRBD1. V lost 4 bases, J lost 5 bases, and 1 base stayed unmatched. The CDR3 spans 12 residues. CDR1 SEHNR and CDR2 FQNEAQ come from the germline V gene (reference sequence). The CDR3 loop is CASSSTGYGYTF. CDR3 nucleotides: TGTGCCAGCAGCTCGACAGGGTATGGCTACACCTTC.

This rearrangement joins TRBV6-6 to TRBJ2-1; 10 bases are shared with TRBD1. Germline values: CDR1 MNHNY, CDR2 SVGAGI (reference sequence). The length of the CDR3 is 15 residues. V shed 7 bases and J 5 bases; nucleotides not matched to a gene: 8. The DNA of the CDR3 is TGTGCCAGCACCCGTCCGGGACAGGGGAACAATGAGCAGTTCTTC. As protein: CASTRPGQGNNEQFF.